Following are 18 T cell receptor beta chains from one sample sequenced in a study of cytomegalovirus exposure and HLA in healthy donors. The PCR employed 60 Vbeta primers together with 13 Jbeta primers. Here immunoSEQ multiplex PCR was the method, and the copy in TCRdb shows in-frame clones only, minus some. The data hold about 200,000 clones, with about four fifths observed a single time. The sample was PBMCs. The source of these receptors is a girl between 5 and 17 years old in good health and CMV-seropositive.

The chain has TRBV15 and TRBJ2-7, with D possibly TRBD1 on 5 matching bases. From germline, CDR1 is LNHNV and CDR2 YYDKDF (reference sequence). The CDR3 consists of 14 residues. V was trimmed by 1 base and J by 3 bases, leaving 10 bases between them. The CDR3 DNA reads TGTGCCACCAGCAGAGGCGGCAGGGACTACGAGCAGTACTTC. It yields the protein CATSRGGRDYEQYF.

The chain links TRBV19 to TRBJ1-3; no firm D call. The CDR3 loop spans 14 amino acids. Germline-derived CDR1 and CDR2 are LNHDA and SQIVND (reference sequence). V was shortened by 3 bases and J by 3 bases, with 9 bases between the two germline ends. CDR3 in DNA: TGTGCCAGTAGTATTCAGTCGGGTGGAAACACCATATATTTT. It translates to CASSIQSGGNTIYF.

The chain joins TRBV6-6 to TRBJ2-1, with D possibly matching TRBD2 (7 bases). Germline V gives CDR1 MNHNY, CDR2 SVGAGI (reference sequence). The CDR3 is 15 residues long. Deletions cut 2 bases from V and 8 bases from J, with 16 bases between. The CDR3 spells CASSYRPGGGDEQFF. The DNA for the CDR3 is TGTGCCAGCAGTTACCGTCCAGGCGGGGGCGATGAGCAGTTCTTC.

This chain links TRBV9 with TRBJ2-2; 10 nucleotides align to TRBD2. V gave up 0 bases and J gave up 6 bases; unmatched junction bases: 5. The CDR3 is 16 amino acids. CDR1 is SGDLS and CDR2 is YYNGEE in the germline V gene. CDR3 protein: CASSVVPAGGAGELFF. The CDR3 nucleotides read TGTGCCAGCAGCGTAGTCCCAGCGGGGGGGGCCGGGGAGCTGTTTTTT.

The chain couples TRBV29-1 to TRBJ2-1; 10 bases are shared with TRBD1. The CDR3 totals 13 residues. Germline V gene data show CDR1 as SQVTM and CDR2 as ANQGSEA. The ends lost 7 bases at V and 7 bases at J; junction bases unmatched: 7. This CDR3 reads CSAEGQGWNEQFF. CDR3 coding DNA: TGCAGCGCTGAGGGACAGGGGTGGAATGAGCAGTTCTTC.

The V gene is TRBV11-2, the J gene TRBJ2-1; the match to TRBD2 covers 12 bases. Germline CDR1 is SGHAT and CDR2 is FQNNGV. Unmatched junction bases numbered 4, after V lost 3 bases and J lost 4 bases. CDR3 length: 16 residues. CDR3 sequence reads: CASSFRGTSGYNEQFF. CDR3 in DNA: TGTGCCAGCAGCTTCCGCGGGACTAGCGGGTACAATGAGCAGTTCTTC.

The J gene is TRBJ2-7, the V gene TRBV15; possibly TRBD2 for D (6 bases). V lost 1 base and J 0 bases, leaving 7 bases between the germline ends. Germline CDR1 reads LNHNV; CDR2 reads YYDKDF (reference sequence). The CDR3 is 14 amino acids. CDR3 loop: CATSRGGVSYEQYF. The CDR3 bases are TGTGCCACCAGCAGAGGCGGGGTCTCCTACGAGCAGTACTTC.

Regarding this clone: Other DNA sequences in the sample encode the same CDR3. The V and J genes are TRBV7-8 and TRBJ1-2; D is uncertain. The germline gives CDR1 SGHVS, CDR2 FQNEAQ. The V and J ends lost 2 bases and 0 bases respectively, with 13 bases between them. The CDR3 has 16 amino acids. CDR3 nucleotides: TGTGCCAGCAGCTTACGTCGGGTCAGAACTAACTATGGCTACACCTTC. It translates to CASSLRRVRTNYGYTF.

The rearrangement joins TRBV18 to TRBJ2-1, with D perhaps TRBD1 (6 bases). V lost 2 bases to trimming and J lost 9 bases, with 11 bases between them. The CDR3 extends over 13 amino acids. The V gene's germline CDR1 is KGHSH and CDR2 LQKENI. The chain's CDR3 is CASSPDRLAEQFF. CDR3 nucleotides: TGTGCCAGCTCACCAGACAGGTTAGCTGAGCAGTTCTTC. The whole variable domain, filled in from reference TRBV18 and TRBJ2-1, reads NAGVMQNPRHLVRRRGQEARLRCSPMKGHSHVYWYRQLPEEGLKFMVYLQKENIIDESGMPKERFSAEFPKEGPSILRIQQVVRGDSAAYFCASSPDRLAEQFFGPGTRLTVL.

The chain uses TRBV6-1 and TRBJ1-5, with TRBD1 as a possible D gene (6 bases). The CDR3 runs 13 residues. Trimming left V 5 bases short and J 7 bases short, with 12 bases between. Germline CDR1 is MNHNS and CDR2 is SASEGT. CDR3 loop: CASSPTGFQPQHF. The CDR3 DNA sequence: TGTGCCAGCAGTCCTACAGGGTTCCAGCCCCAGCATTTT.

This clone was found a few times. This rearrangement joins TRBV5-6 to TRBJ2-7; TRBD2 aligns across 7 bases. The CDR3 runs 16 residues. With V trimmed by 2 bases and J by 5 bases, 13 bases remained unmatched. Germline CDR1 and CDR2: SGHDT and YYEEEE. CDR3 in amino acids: CASSFLGGEGGHEQYF. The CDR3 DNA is TGTGCCAGCAGCTTCCTAGGAGGGGAGGGTGGGCACGAGCAGTACTTC.

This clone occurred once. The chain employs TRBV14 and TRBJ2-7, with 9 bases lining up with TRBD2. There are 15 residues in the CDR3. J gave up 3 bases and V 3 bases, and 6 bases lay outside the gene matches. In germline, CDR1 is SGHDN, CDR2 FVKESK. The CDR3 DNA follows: TGTGCCAGCAGCCAGAGGACTAGCGAGGTCTACGAGCAGTACTTC. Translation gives CASSQRTSEVYEQYF. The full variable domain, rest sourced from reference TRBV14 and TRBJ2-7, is EAGVTQFPSHSVIEKGQTVTLRCDPISGHDNLYWYRRVMGKEIKFLLHFVKESKQDESGMPNNRFLAERTGGTYSTLKVQPAELEDSGVYFCASSQRTSEVYEQYFGPGTRLTVT.

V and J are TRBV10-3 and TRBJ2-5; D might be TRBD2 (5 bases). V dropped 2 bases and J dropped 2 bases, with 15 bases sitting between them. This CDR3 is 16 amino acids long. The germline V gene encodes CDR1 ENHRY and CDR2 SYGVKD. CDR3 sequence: CAISEIHPQRQETQYF. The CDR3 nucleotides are TGTGCCATCAGTGAGATACACCCCCAGCGGCAAGAGACCCAGTACTTC.

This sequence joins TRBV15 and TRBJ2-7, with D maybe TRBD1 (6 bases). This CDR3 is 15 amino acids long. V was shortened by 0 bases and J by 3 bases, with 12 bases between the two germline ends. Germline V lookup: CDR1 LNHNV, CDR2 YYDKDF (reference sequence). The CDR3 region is CATSRDTGRGYEQYF. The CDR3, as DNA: TGTGCCACCAGCAGAGACACAGGGAGAGGCTACGAGCAGTACTTC.

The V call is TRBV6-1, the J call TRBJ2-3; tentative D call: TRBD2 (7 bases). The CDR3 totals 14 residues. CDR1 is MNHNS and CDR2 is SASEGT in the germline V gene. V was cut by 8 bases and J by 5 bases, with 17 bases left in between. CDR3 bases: TGTGCCAGCCCCGGATACAGGGAGGGAGATACGCAGTATTTT. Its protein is CASPGYREGDTQYF.

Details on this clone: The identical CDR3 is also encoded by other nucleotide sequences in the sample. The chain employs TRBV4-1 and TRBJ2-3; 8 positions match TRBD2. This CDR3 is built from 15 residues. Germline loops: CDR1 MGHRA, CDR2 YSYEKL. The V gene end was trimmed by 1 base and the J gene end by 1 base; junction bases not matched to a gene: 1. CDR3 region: CASSQAGGGTDTQYF. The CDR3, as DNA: TGCGCCAGCAGCCAAGCGGGGGGGGGCACAGATACGCAGTATTTT.

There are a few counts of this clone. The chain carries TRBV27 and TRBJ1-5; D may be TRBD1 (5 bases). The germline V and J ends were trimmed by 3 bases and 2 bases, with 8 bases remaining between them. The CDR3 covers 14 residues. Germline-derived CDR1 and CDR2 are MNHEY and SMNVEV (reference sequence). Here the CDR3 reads CASSFKGGNQPQHF. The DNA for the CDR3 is TGTGCCAGCAGTTTCAAAGGGGGCAATCAGCCCCAGCATTTT.

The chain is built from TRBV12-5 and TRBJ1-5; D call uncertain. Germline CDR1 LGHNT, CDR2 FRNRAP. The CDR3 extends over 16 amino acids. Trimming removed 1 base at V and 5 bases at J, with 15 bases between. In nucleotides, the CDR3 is TGTGCTAGTGGTTTGGGGCAGGCCCGTGGGTATCAGCCCCAGCATTTT. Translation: CASGLGQARGYQPQHF. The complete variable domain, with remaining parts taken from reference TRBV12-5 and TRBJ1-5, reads DARVTQTPRHKVTEMGQEVTMRCQPILGHNTVFWYRQTMMQGLELLAYFRNRAPLDDSGMPKDRFSAEMPDATLATLKIQPSEPRDSAVYFCASGLGQARGYQPQHFGDGTRLSIL.